This T cell receptor beta chain was sequenced for a study of T cell responses to AZD1222 COVID-19 vaccine. The CDR3 runs to 13 residues. Trimming stripped 6 bases from V and 5 bases from J, with 13 bases between. Germline V CDR1 and CDR2: MNHEY, SMNVEV (reference sequence). TCRdb's table, derived via immunoSEQ multiplex PCR, lists solely in-frame clones and lacks some. The top ten clones hold 1.5% of a sample with about 84,000 clones, about 90% of them seen once. Notes on this clone: The antigen remains unidentified.

General study points: The repertoires were collected only after the peak T cell response. With dominance at 160-218 and 743-854, vaccine-associated CD4 TCRs spanned spike. Clonal diversity was possibly underestimated, and white British individuals and females predominated among donors. Two AZD1222 administrations were followed by greater Spike-specific TCR breadth and depth.

Sequenced here: peripheral blood, sampled on day 0 of AZD1222 vaccination. This chain links TRBV27 with TRBJ1-2; possible D gene TRBD1, 6 bases. This clonotype was sampled from an adult in good health. This chain's CDR3 is CASRITTGYGYTF. The CDR3 DNA follows: TGTGCCAGCAGGATAACTACAGGGTATGGCTACACCTTC.